Shown below are 18 T cell receptor beta chains from a single sample sequenced in a study of identical twins. One entry per CDR3 protein, called by TCRdb with MiXCR from the 5' RACE reads. The table has 500,000 to 650,000 distinct CDR3 sequences, about 7% seen once. These data are also associated with another study on yellow fever vaccine responses in identical twins.

Sequencing input: PBMCs. The source is a woman younger than 30 in good health.

The chain couples TRBV6-2 or TRBV6-3 to TRBJ2-7; maybe TRBD1 (6 bases). This CDR3 region has 14 residues. Trimming took off 4 bases at V and 3 bases at J, with 13 bases between the two ends. Looked up from germline, CDR1 is MNHEY and CDR2 is SVGEGT. The CDR3 region is CASSLGLGGYEQYV. The CDR3, as DNA: TGTGCCAGCAGTTTGGGCTTAGGGGGCTACGAGCAGTACGTC.

This clonotype showed up just a few times. The gene calls are TRBV2 and TRBJ2-7; D call uncertain. CDR3 size: 13 residues. The germline V gene encodes CDR1 SNHLY and CDR2 FYNNEI. V lost 4 bases and J 0 bases, leaving 7 bases between the germline ends. DNA of the CDR3: TGTGCCAGCAGTGGGCAGGACTCCTACGAGCAGTACGTC. Translation: CASSGQDSYEQYV.

This clonotype was detected many times. The chain links TRBV27 to TRBJ2-7; D possibly uses TRBD1 or TRBD2 (6 bases each). Trimming removed 7 bases at V and 2 bases at J, with 18 bases between. This CDR3 spans 15 amino acids. Germline V gene lookup returns CDR1 MNHEY and CDR2 SMNVEV (reference sequence). The CDR3: CASNPLGGRAYEQYF. CDR3 DNA sequence: TGTGCCAGCAACCCCTTGGGGGGCCGAGCCTACGAGCAGTACTTC.

Remarks on this clonotype: A junction boundary mismatches the germline segment, possibly from a read error. The CDR3 protein is CATSHGERQDTEAFF. The CDR3 bases are TGTGCCACCAGCCATGGGGAAAGACAGGACACTGAAGCTTTCTTT. The chain couples TRBV3-1 to TRBJ1-1, with TRBD1 as a possible D gene (6 bases). The CDR3 has 15 amino acids. CDR1 is LGHDT and CDR2 is YNNKEL in the germline V gene (reference sequence).

Only a few counts were recorded for this clonotype. This chain joins TRBV28 and TRBJ1-6; D call uncertain. The ends were cut back, 5 bases at V and 0 bases at J, with 14 bases in the middle. Germline V lookup: CDR1 MDHEN, CDR2 SYDVKM. The CDR3 totals 17 residues. This chain's CDR3 is CASSLLLPSSYNSPLHF. The CDR3 nucleotides read TGTGCCAGCAGTCTCCTTCTACCAAGCTCCTATAATTCACCCCTCCACTTT.

This clonotype was recorded many times. This chain links TRBV28 with TRBJ1-5, with D possibly being TRBD1 (6 bases). The CDR3 loop spans 15 amino acids. The V end was cut by 4 bases, the J end by 6 bases, with 16 bases between. Germline CDR1 MDHEN, CDR2 SYDVKM. The CDR3 sequence: CASSWFRGASQPQHF. Here the CDR3 DNA reads TGTGCCAGCAGTTGGTTTCGGGGGGCGAGTCAGCCCCAGCATTTT.

This clonotype was detected ten times or more. The chain combines TRBV10-2 with TRBJ2-1, with 11 bases identical to TRBD2. CDR3 length equals 18 residues. The V segment lost 0 bases and the J segment 6 bases; nucleotides outside the gene matches: 10. Germline V lookup: CDR1 WSHSY, CDR2 SAAADI. The CDR3 bases are TGCGCCAGCAGTGAGTCTCTCTCAGGACTAGCGGGTAGCAATGAGCAGTTCTTC. Residues: CASSESLSGLAGSNEQFF.

This clonotype was seen ten or more times. This chain uses TRBV7-9 with TRBJ2-5; 7 positions agree with TRBD1. There are 14 residues in the CDR3. V lost 5 bases and J lost 1; bases outside the gene matches: 4. CDR1 and CDR2 (germline): SEHNR, FQNEAQ (reference sequence). The DNA for the CDR3 is TGTGCCAGCAGCGTAGACAGGGCCCAAGAGACCCAGTACTTC. Translating it yields CASSVDRAQETQYF.

At least ten counts were recorded for this clonotype. This chain joins TRBV12-3 or TRBV12-4 and TRBJ2-7, with TRBD2 matching 8 bases. The CDR3 totals 14 residues. The V segment lost 6 bases and the J segment 2 bases; nucleotides outside the gene matches: 6. CDR3 nucleotides: TGTGCCAGCAGCCCGGCGGGACTAGCCTACGAGCAGTACTTC. It translates to CASSPAGLAYEQYF.

This clonotype appeared many times. The chain employs TRBV12-3 or TRBV12-4 and TRBJ1-5; no clear D gene. This CDR3 contains 15 residues. The ends were cut back, 2 bases at V and 6 bases at J, with 14 bases in the middle. Here the CDR3 DNA reads TGTGCCAGCAGTTTATATTGGGAAGTAGGTCAGCCCCAGCATTTT. It translates to CASSLYWEVGQPQHF.

This clonotype was detected many times. The chain employs TRBV28 and TRBJ2-2, with 7 positions matching TRBD1. Trimming removed 7 bases from V and 6 bases from J; junction bases left unmatched: 14. This CDR3 has 16 amino acids. The germline V gene has CDR1 MDHEN and CDR2 SYDVKM. CDR3 amino acids: CASNPRQGQHAGELFF. CDR3 coding DNA: TGTGCCAGCAACCCGAGACAGGGTCAACATGCCGGGGAGCTGTTTTTT.

This clonotype has only a few counts. The genes are TRBV5-6 and TRBJ2-7; TRBD2 agrees at 10 bases. CDR1 and CDR2 (germline): SGHDT, YYEEEE. J gave up 4 bases and V 2 bases, and 9 bases lay outside the gene matches. The CDR3 runs 16 residues. The CDR3, as DNA: TGTGCCAGCAGCTTCGAGCGAACTAGCGGGAAATACGAGCAGTACTTC. It yields the protein CASSFERTSGKYEQYF.

The CDR3 sequence: CASTSGLADSYEQYF. In nucleotides, the CDR3 is TGTGCCAGCACCAGTGGGCTAGCGGACTCCTACGAGCAGTACTTC. This rearrangement joins TRBV12-3 or TRBV12-4 to TRBJ2-7; TRBD2 aligns across 7 bases. V lost 7 bases and J lost 0; bases outside the gene matches: 9. The CDR3 is 15 residues long.

This clonotype has more than one count but fewer than ten. The V gene is TRBV28, the J gene TRBJ1-2, with D perhaps matching TRBD1 (6 bases). V was shortened by 6 bases and J by 8 bases, with 19 bases between the two germline ends. The germline V gene encodes CDR1 MDHEN and CDR2 SYDVKM. The CDR3 is made up of 14 amino acids. CDR3 loop: CASSPRGPKRGYTF. The CDR3 nucleotides read TGTGCCAGCAGCCCCCGGGGGCCCAAGAGGGGCTACACCTTC.

This clonotype was seen more than once but under ten times. This chain uses TRBV29-1 with TRBJ1-1, with 8 positions matching TRBD1. The J segment lost 5 bases and the V segment lost 6 bases, leaving 8 bases of the junction unmatched. Germline assignment: CDR1 SQVTM and CDR2 ANQGSEA. This CDR3 has 13 residues. The CDR3 coding sequence is TGCAGCGTCGACAGGGGCCTCGGAACTGAAGCTTTCTTT. Encoded protein: CSVDRGLGTEAFF.

The V and J genes are TRBV5-1 and TRBJ1-1; 10 bases map to TRBD1. The germline V gene has CDR1 SGHRS and CDR2 YFSETQ. Losses at the gene ends were 4 bases for V and 0 bases for J; bases not matched to a gene: 6. CDR3 length: 16 residues. CDR3 sequence: CASSTPGTGVNTEAFF. CDR3 coding DNA: TGCGCCAGCAGCACACCCGGGACAGGGGTGAACACTGAAGCTTTCTTT.

This clonotype showed up many times. The rearrangement uses TRBV7-9 and TRBJ1-2; tentatively, D is TRBD1 (5 bases). With 1 base removed from V and 9 bases from J, the gap between germline ends came to 9 bases. The CDR3 totals 12 residues. CDR1 and CDR2 from the germline V gene are SEHNR and FQNEAQ (reference sequence). The CDR3 DNA reads TGTGCCAGCAGCTTAGAGGGGCGAAGCTACACCTTC. This codes for CASSLEGRSYTF.

This clonotype occurred a few times. The V gene is TRBV7-2, the J gene TRBJ2-7; 8 bases line up with TRBD2. CDR3 length: 15 amino acids. The trim removed 5 bases at V and 4 bases at J, leaving 10 bases unmatched. Germline V lookup: CDR1 SGHTA, CDR2 FQGNSA. CDR3: CASSQIAGKGYEQYF. The CDR3 nucleotides are TGTGCCAGCAGCCAAATAGCGGGAAAGGGATACGAGCAGTACTTC.